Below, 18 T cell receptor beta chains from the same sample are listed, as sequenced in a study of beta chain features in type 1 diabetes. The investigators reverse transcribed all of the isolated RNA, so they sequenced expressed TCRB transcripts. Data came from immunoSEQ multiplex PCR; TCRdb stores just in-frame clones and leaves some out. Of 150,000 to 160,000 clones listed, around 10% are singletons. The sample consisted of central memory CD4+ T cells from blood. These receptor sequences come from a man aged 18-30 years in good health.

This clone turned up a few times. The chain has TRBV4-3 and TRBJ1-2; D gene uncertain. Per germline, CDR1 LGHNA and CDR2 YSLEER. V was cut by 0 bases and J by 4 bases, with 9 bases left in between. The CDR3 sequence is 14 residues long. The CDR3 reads CASSQEVNVYGYTF. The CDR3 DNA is TGCGCCAGCAGCCAAGAGGTAAACGTCTATGGCTACACCTTC.

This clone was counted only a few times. The CDR3, as DNA: TGTGCCAGCTCAGCGGGTCGGGGACCCAACGAGCAGTACTTC. It yields the protein CASSAGRGPNEQYF. The chain links TRBV18 to TRBJ2-7; D assignment may be TRBD1 or TRBD2 (5 bases each). Germline-derived CDR1 and CDR2 are KGHSH and LQKENI. Trimming took off 5 bases at V and 5 bases at J, with 16 bases between the two ends. This CDR3 contains 14 residues.

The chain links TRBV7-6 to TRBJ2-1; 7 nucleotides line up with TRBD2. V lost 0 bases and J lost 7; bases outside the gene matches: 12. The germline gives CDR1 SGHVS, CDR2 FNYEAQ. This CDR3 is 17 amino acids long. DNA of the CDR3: TGTGCCAGCAGCTTAGCGTTGAGACCGGGACTATTAAATGAGCAGTTCTTC. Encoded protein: CASSLALRPGLLNEQFF.

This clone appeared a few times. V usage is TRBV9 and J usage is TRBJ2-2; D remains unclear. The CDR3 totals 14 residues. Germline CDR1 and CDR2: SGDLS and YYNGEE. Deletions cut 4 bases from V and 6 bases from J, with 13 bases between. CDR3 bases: TGTGCCAGCAGCCCCCGTAGAGATGCCGGGGAGCTGTTTTTT. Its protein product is CASSPRRDAGELFF.

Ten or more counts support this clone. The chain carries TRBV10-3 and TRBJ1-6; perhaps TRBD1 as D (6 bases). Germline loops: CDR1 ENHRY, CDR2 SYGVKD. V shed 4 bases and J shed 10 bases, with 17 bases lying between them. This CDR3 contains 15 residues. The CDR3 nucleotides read TGTGCCATCAGTGGTCTCGGGGGACAAGGGTCACCCCTCCACTTT. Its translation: CAISGLGGQGSPLHF.

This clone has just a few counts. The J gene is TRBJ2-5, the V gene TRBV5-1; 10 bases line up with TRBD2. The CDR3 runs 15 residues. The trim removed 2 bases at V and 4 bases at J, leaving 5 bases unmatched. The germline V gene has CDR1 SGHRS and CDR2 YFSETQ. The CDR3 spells CASSLGTSGIETQYF. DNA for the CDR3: TGCGCCAGCAGCTTAGGAACTAGCGGGATAGAGACCCAGTACTTC.

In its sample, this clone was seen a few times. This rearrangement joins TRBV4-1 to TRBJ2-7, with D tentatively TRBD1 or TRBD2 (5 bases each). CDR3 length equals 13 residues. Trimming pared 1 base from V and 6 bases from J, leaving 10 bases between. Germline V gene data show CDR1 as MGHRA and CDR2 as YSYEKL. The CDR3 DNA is TGCGCCAGCAGCCAAGGTACCGGGACCGAGCAGTACTTC. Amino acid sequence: CASSQGTGTEQYF.

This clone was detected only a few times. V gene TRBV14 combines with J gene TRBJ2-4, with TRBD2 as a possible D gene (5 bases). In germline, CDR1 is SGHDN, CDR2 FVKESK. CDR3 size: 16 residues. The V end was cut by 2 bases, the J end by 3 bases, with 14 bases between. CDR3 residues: CASSQIKGEGKNIQYF. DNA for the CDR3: TGTGCCAGCAGCCAAATAAAGGGAGAGGGCAAAAACATTCAGTACTTC.

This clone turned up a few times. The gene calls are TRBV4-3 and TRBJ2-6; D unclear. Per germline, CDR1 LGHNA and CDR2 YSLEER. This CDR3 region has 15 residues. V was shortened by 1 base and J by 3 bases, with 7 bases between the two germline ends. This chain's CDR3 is CASSQALGGANVLTF. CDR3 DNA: TGCGCCAGCAGCCAAGCCCTTGGTGGGGCCAACGTCCTGACTTTC.

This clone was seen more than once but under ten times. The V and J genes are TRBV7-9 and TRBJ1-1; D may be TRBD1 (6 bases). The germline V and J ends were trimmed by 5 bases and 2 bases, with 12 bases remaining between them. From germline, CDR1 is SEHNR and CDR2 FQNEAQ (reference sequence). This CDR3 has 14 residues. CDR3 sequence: CASSASQGNTEAFF. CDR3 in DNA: TGTGCCAGCAGCGCCTCACAGGGAAACACTGAAGCTTTCTTT.

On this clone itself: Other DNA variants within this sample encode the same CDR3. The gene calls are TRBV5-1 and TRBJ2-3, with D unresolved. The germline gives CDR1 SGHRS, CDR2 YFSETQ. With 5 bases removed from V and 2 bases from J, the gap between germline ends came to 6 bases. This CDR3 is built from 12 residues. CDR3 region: CASSPHTDTQYF. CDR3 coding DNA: TGCGCCAGCAGTCCCCACACAGATACGCAGTATTTT.

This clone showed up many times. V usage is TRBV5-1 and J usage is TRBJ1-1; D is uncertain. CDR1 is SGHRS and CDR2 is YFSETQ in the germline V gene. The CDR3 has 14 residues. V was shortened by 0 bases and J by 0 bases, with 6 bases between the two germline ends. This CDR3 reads CASSLVPLNTEAFF. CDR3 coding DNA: TGCGCCAGCAGCTTGGTACCGTTGAACACTGAAGCTTTCTTT.

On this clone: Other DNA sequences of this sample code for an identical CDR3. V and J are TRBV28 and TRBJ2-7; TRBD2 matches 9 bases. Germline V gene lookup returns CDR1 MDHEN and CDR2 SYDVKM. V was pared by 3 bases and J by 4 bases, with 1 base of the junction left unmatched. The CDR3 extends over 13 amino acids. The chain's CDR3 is CASSFSGRYEQYF. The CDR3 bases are TGTGCCAGCAGTTTTAGCGGGAGATACGAGCAGTACTTC.

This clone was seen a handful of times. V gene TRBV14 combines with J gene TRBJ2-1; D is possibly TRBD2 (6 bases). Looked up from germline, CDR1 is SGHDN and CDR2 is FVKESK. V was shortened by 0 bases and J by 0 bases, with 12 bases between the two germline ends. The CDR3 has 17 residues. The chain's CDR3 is CASSQDRLAVSYNEQFF. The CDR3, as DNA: TGTGCCAGCAGCCAAGACAGATTAGCGGTCTCCTACAATGAGCAGTTCTTC.

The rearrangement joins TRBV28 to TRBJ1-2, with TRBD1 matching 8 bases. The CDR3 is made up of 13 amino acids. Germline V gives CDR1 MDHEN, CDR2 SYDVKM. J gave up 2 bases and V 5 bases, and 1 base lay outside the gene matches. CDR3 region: CASSRTGNYGYTF. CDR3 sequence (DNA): TGTGCCAGCAGTCGGACAGGGAACTATGGCTACACCTTC.

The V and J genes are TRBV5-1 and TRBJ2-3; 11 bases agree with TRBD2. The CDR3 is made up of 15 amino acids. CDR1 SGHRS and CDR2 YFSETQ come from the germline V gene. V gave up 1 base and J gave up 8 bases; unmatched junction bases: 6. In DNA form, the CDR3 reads TGCGCCAGCAGCTTGAGAACTAGCGGGGGTGGTACGCAGTATTTT. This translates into CASSLRTSGGGTQYF.

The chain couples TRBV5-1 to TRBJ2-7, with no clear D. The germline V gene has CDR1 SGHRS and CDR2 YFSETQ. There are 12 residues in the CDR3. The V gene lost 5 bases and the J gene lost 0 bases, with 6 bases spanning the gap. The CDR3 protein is CASSFNSYEQYF. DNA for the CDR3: TGCGCCAGCAGTTTTAACTCCTACGAGCAGTACTTC. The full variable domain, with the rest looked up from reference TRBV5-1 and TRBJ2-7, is KAGVTQTPRYLIKTRGQQVTLSCSPISGHRSVSWYQQTPGQGLQFLFEYFSETQRNKGNFPGRFSGRQFSNSRSEMNVSTLELGDSALYLCASSFNSYEQYFGPGTRLTVT.

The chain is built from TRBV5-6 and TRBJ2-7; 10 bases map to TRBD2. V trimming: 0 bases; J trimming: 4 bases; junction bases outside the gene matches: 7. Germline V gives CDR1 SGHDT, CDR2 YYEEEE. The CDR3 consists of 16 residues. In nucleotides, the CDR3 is TGTGCCAGCAGCTTGGCCGCAGCTAGCGGGAGATACGAGCAGTACTTC. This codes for CASSLAAASGRYEQYF. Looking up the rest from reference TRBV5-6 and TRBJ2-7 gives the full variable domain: DAGVTQSPTHLIKTRGQQVTLRCSPKSGHDTVSWYQQALGQGPQFIFQYYEEEERQRGNFPDRFSGHQFPNYSSELNVNALLLGDSALYLCASSLAAASGRYEQYFGPGTRLTVT.